Described below is a single TCR beta chain sequence and its context. Its antigen is unknown. This record belongs to a study of CD8 T cells in ankylosing spondylitis. Regarding the study as a whole: Past research had described some motif variants in reactive arthritis synovial fluid and blood. About 8 highly homologous variants made up a TCR beta motif, and this motif appeared characteristic of ankylosing spondylitis blood. Disease-linked clones had a CD8+ phenotype and relatively low frequency in peripheral blood.

The ends were cut back, 6 bases at V and 4 bases at J, with 21 bases in the middle. This CDR3 comprises 16 residues. CDR1 is LNHDA, CDR2 SQIVND, per germline (reference sequence). Generation of TCR beta libraries employed quantitative 5'-RACE incorporating molecular barcodes. Each CDR3 protein is one row after TCRdb ran MiXCR on the 5' RACE reads. The sample lists around 150,000 distinct CDR3 sequences; under 45% were seen once. The source of this sequence is a male donor with ankylosing spondylitis. The sequencing sample was made of synovial fluid, either unsorted or a sorted T cell fraction (not recorded which). V usage is TRBV19 and J usage is TRBJ1-2; D not certain. The CDR3 region has the DNA TGTGCCAGTAGATACCATACGGGGTCCGGGAGCTATGGCTACACCTTC. Translating it yields CASRYHTGSGSYGYTF.